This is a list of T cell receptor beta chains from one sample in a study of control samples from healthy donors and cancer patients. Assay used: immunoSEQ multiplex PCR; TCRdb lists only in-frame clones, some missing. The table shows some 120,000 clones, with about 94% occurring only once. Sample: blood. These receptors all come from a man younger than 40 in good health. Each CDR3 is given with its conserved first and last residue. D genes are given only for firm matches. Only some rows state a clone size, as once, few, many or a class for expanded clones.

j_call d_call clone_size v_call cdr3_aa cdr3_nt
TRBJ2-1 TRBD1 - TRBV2 CASSGGDSPYNEQFF TGTGCCAGCAGTGGAGGGGACAGCCCTTACAATGAGCAGTTCTTC
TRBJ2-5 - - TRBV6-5 CASSYSKDQETQYF TGTGCCAGCAGTTACTCAAAGGATCAAGAGACCCAGTACTTC
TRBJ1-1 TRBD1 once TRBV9 CASSPWTGGGQNTEAFF TGTGCCAGCAGCCCTTGGACAGGGGGCGGCCAGAACACTGAAGCTTTCTTT
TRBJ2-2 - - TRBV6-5 CASSYSVVFTGELFF TGTGCCAGCAGTTACTCTGTAGTTTTCACCGGGGAGCTGTTTTTT
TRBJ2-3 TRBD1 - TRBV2 CASGGPMVDTQYF TGTGCGTCAGGGGGTCCTATGGTAGATACGCAGTATTTT
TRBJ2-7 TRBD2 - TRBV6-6 CASSPPPGLAGGPSEQYF TGTGCCAGCAGTCCCCCTCCGGGACTAGCGGGGGGGCCATCCGAGCAGTACTTC
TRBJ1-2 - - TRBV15 CATSRDLGNNYGYTF TGTGCCACCAGCAGAGATCTAGGTAACAACTATGGCTACACCTTC
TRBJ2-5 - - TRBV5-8 CASSPSRGRQETQYF TGTGCCAGCAGCCCCTCCCGTGGTAGACAAGAGACCCAGTACTTC
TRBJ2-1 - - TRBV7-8 CASSPVAPPNNEQFF TGTGCCAGCAGCCCGGTGGCGCCGCCAAACAATGAGCAGTTCTTC
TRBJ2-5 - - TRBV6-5 CASSFQGRGKTQYF TGTGCCAGCAGTTTTCAGGGACGGGGGAAGACCCAGTACTTC
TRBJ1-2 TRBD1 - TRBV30 CAWSVPGGRFRNGYTF TGTGCCTGGAGTGTACCAGGGGGCAGGTTTCGGAATGGCTACACCTTC
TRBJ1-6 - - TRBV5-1 CASSSGGTGPNSPLHF TGCGCCAGCAGCTCGGGCGGCACAGGGCCCAATTCACCCCTCCACTTT
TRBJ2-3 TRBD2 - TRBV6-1 CASSEAGTSGGWSDTQYF TGTGCCAGCAGTGAAGCGGGGACTAGCGGGGGGTGGTCAGATACGCAGTATTTT
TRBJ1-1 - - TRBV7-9 CASSWSGTANTEAFF TGTGCCAGCAGCTGGTCCGGGACGGCGAACACTGAAGCTTTCTTT
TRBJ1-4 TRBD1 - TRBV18 CASSETSPLTGGEKLFF TGTGCCAGCTCCGAAACCTCCCCCCTGACAGGGGGCGAAAAACTGTTTTTT
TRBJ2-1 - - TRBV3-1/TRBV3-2 CASSQDPPVGEQFF TGTGCCAGCAGCCAAGATCCACCGGTTGGTGAGCAGTTCTTC
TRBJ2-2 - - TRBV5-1 CASSQSETGELFF TGCGCCAGCAGCCAGAGCGAGACCGGGGAGCTGTTTTTT
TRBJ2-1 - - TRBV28 CASSHPELGSSDNEQFF TGTGCCAGCAGTCACCCTGAATTGGGGTCTAGTGACAATGAGCAGTTCTTC
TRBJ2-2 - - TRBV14 CASSQEVTATWGNTGELFF TGTGCCAGCAGCCAAGAGGTTACCGCTACCTGGGGGAACACCGGGGAGCTGTTTTTT
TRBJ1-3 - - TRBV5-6 CASSRSGSISGNTIYF TGTGCCAGCAGCCGCTCAGGGTCAATCTCTGGAAACACCATATATTTT
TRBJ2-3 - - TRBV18 CASSRAQDTQYF TGTGCCAGCTCACGGGCGCAAGATACGCAGTATTTT
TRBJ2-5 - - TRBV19 CASSSREPQETQYF TGTGCCAGTAGTTCCCGGGAGCCTCAAGAGACCCAGTACTTC